This TCR beta chain comes out of a study of siplizumab effects on memory and regulatory T cells. Background on the study: Either no drug or siplizumab at 0.9 to 1 ug/mL was used in mixed lymphocyte reactions that were paired. The study, taken as a whole, reports: A major contribution to the alloresponse seemed to be made by naive T cells, which seemed more diverse than memory cells.

Coculturing of the mixed lymphocyte reaction cells was performed at 37°C for under seven days. Each sample contributed around 10^5 TCR templates to the assay. Measured with immunoSEQ multiplex PCR; TCRdb has only the in-frame clones, and not every one. Altogether about 15,000 clones are present, less than 55% being singletons, with the ten largest covering about 8.3%. This clone is labeled medium-sized (0.01 to 0.1%). What it binds is unknown. The length of the CDR3 is 15 residues. Per germline, CDR1 SGHTA and CDR2 FQGNSA. V was pared by 5 bases and J by 1 base, with 2 bases of the junction left unmatched.

The receptor comes from a human donor in good health; the cells came from an allogeneic mixed lymphocyte reaction. Some clones in this sample may be carry-over from other donors' samples. The chain uses TRBV7-2 and TRBJ2-7; 13 bases fit TRBD2. Specimen: CFSE-low (dividing) CD4+ T cells sorted from an allogeneic mixed lymphocyte reaction. The CDR3 protein is CASSGTSGISYEQYF. The CDR3 DNA is TGTGCCAGCAGCGGGACTAGCGGGATATCCTACGAGCAGTACTTC.